This T cell receptor beta chain was identified in a study of OX40 agonist ivuxolimab in advanced cancers. Across the whole study: Hepatocellular carcinoma, melanoma, renal cell or head and neck cancer occurred in dose-escalation patients. Enrollees could have had prior anti-PD-1, anti-PD-L1 or anti-CTLA-4 therapy, which under 50% had received.

In germline, CDR1 is SNHLY, CDR2 FYNNEI. This CDR3 is 13 amino acids long. The V end lost 4 bases, the J end lost 6 bases, and 7 bases lay between the germline ends. This clone occurred once. What it binds is unknown. Repertoires were generated with immunoSEQ multiplex PCR, while TCRdb's copy carries only in-frame clones and drops some. Counted here are roughly 36,000 clones, about 83% occurring once; the ten biggest clones make up around 1.9%. Study conclusions and caveats: Low clonal expansion, among the lowest seen, marked partial responders at 0.1-3.0 mg/kg. The specificity for antigen of the expanded peripheral T cells was not determined.

The sample in question was CD4+ or CD8+ T cells sorted from blood, obtained in a trial of the OX40 agonist ivuxolimab. The clonotype comes from an adult with an advanced solid tumor such as melanoma, head and neck, liver or kidney cancer. J is TRBJ1-6 and V is TRBV2, with D unclear. CDR3 sequence reads: CASSGKINSPLHF. The CDR3 region has the DNA TGTGCCAGCAGTGGTAAAATTAATTCACCCCTCCACTTT. The full variable domain, with the rest looked up from reference TRBV2 and TRBJ1-6, is EPEVTQTPSHQVTQMGQEVILRCVPISNHLYFYWYRQILGQKVEFLVSFYNNEISEKSEIFDDQFSVERPDGSNFTLKIRSTKLEDSAMYFCASSGKINSPLHFGNGTRLTVT.